This T cell receptor beta chain came from a study of blood T cells in healthy people across ages. Study conclusions and caveats: Significant beta diversity loss was already apparent by age approximately 38, declining roughly linearly. Naive and antigen-experienced cells were not separated, limiting conclusive comparison. The study found more naive CD4+ cells and higher diversity in long-lived than aged donors. Considered underestimates were the diversity estimates obtained from one million T cells.

Then a second PCR, running roughly 7 to 12 cycles, was carried out with a sample-barcoded 5' primer and a J-beta primer mix. A single record per CDR3 protein comes from TCRdb applying MiXCR to the 5' RACE reads. The data contain almost 800,000 distinct CDR3 sequences, 55% to 70% of them singletons. In regard to this clonotype: Its specificity is unknown.

Germline loops: CDR1 MNHEY, CDR2 SVGEGT. The CDR3 is 13 amino acids. V shed 4 bases and J shed 5 bases, with 11 bases lying between them. Sequenced material: blood. The sequence was collected from a man aged 25-45 years in good health. V gene TRBV6-2 or TRBV6-3 combines with J gene TRBJ2-5; D is ambiguous. DNA of the CDR3: TGTGCCAGCAGTTCCCCTTGGATCGAGACCCAGTACTTC. It translates to CASSSPWIETQYF.